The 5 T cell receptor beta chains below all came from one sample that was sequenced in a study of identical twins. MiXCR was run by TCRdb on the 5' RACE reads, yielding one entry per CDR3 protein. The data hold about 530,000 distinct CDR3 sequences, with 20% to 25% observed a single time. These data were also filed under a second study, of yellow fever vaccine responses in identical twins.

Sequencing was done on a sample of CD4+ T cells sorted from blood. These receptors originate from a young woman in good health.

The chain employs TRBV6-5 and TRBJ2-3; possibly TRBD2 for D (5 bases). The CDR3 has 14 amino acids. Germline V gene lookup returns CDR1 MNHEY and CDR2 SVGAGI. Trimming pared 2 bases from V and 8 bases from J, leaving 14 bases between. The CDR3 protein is CASSYTPGTGTQYF. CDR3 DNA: TGTGCCAGCAGTTACACCCCGGGAACGGGTACGCAGTATTTT.

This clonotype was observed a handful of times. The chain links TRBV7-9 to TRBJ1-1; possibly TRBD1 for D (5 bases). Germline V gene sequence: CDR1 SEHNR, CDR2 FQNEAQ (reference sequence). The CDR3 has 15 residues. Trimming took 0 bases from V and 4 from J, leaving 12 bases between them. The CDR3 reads CASSLAGGTLTEAFF. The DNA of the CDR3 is TGTGCCAGCAGCTTAGCGGGCGGGACCCTCACTGAAGCTTTCTTT.

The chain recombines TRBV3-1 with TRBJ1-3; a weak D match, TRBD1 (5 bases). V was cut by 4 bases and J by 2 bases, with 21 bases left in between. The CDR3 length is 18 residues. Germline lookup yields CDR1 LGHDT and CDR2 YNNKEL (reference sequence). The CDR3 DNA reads TGTGCCAGCAGCCCCGCGAAGGGTACAGGCCCAACTGGAAACACCATATATTTT. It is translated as CASSPAKGTGPTGNTIYF. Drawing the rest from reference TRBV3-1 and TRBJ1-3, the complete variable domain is DTAVSQTPKYLVTQMGNDKSIKCEQNLGHDTMYWYKQDSKKFLKIMFSYNNKELIINETVPNRFSPKSPDKAHLNLHINSLELGDSAVYFCASSPAKGTGPTGNTIYFGEGSWLTVV.

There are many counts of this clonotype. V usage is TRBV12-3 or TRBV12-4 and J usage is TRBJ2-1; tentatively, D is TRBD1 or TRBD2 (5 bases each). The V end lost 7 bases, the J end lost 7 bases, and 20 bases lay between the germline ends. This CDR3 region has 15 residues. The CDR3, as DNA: TGTGCCAGCACCTCCCGGGACCCCCCAGGGAATGAGCAGTTCTTC. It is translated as CASTSRDPPGNEQFF.

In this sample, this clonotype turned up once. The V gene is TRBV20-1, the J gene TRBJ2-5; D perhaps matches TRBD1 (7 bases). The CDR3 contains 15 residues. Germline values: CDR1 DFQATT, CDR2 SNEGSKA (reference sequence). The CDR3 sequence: CSVNQGGGYQETQYF. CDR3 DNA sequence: TGCAGCGTGAACCAGGGGGGCGGATACCAAGAGACCCAGTACTTC.